A selection of T cell receptor beta chains follows, all from one sample in a study of blood T cell repertoires in COVID-19. Assay: immunoSEQ multiplex PCR; the TCRdb copy retains only in-frame clones and omits some. The sample lists 90,000 to 130,000 clones; over 65% were seen once. The sequenced material came from peripheral blood. The receptors were sampled from a woman aged 80 or over with acute or convalescent COVID-19. The CDR3 runs from the conserved cysteine through the conserved F or W. Fields, in order: V gene, J gene, D gene, clone size, CDR3 protein, CDR3 DNA. The D gene is left open where the match is weak. Some rows have no size entry. The others give once, few or many, or a class for an expanded clone.

v_gene: TRBV30
j_gene: TRBJ2-6
d_gene: .
abundance: .
CDR3aa: CAWRRASGSSGANVLTF
CDR3nt: TGTGCCTGGAGACGGGCCAGTGGGAGCTCTGGGGCCAACGTCCTGACTTTC

v_gene: TRBV6-6
j_gene: TRBJ2-7
d_gene: .
abundance: .
CDR3aa: CASSYPHRDSVYEQYF
CDR3nt: TGTGCCAGCAGTTACCCGCACCGGGACTCCGTCTACGAGCAGTACTTC

v_gene: TRBV4-3
j_gene: TRBJ2-1
d_gene: .
abundance: .
CDR3aa: CASSQDRLMANEQFF
CDR3nt: TGCGCCAGCAGCCAAGATCGACTGATGGCGAATGAGCAGTTCTTC

v_gene: TRBV28
j_gene: TRBJ2-2
d_gene: TRBD2
abundance: few
CDR3aa: CASSPRLAGVPNTGELFF
CDR3nt: TGTGCCAGCAGTCCCAGACTAGCGGGAGTTCCGAACACCGGGGAGCTGTTTTTT

v_gene: TRBV4-1
j_gene: TRBJ1-5
d_gene: .
abundance: .
CDR3aa: CASSQEWDQGSQPQHF
CDR3nt: TGCGCCAGCAGCCAAGAGTGGGACCAGGGGAGTCAGCCCCAGCATTTT

v_gene: TRBV9
j_gene: TRBJ1-2
d_gene: .
abundance: .
CDR3aa: CASSPSGGWGYTF
CDR3nt: TGTGCCAGCAGCCCCTCGGGGGGCTGGGGCTACACCTTC

v_gene: TRBV6-5
j_gene: TRBJ2-7
d_gene: .
abundance: .
CDR3aa: CASSSGTSQQYF
CDR3nt: TGTGCCAGCAGTTCCGGGACAAGTCAACAGTACTTC

v_gene: TRBV10-1
j_gene: TRBJ2-7
d_gene: .
abundance: once
CDR3aa: CASSSGYEQYF
CDR3nt: TGCGCCAGCAGTTCCGGCTACGAGCAGTACTTC

v_gene: TRBV18
j_gene: TRBJ1-4
d_gene: .
abundance: few
CDR3aa: CASSRGQGRDEKLFF
CDR3nt: TGTGCCAGCTCACGAGGACAAGGACGGGATGAAAAACTGTTTTTT

v_gene: TRBV4-2
j_gene: TRBJ1-6
d_gene: .
abundance: once
CDR3aa: CASSQEWQYNSPLHF
CDR3nt: TGTGCCAGCAGCCAAGAATGGCAGTATAATTCACCCCTCCACTTT

v_gene: TRBV25-1
j_gene: TRBJ2-5
d_gene: TRBD2
abundance: .
CDR3aa: CASSEYEWAGEQETQYF
CDR3nt: TGTGCCAGCAGTGAATATGAATGGGCGGGGGAACAAGAGACCCAGTACTTC

v_gene: TRBV27
j_gene: TRBJ2-7
d_gene: TRBD2
abundance: .
CDR3aa: CASSPSRLALYEQYF
CDR3nt: TGTGCCAGCAGTCCGTCAAGACTAGCGCTCTACGAGCAGTACTTC

v_gene: TRBV14
j_gene: TRBJ2-1
d_gene: TRBD1
abundance: few
CDR3aa: CASSQRTGNTYNEQFF
CDR3nt: TGTGCCAGCAGCCAAAGGACAGGGAATACCTACAATGAGCAGTTCTTC

v_gene: TRBV30
j_gene: TRBJ2-5
d_gene: .
abundance: .
CDR3aa: CTWFRLGSGETQYF
CDR3nt: TGTACCTGGTTCCGACTAGGCTCGGGAGAGACCCAGTACTTC

v_gene: TRBV7-2
j_gene: TRBJ2-3
d_gene: TRBD2
abundance: .
CDR3aa: CASSSARGGGTDTQYF
CDR3nt: TGTGCCAGCAGCTCCGCGCGGGGGGGCGGCACAGATACGCAGTATTTT